This TCR beta chain was sequenced for a study of Graves' ophthalmopathy and Graves' hyperthyroidism (dated by TCRdb to the late 2010s). With respect to the entire study: Peripheral blood samples were taken at the time of initial diagnosis, before any treatment was given. The independent validation cohort included approximately 19 hyperthyroidism patients plus 17 patients who later progressed from hyperthyroidism to ophthalmopathy. TCR beta repertoire signatures were used to distinguish Graves' ophthalmopathy from Graves' hyperthyroidism and to predict progression to ophthalmopathy. In total, over 130 blood samples were TCR-sequenced: fewer than 50 ophthalmopathy, around 75 hyperthyroidism and roughly 17 hyperthyroidism-to-ophthalmopathy patients. In more than five hyperthyroidism patients, T-cell repertoires of thyroid tissue and blood were compared. The 100 discovery patients were divided at random into training and test sets in a 7:3 ratio. After sampling, hyperthyroidism patients received methimazole starting at 30 mg daily, and ophthalmopathy patients received high-dose intravenous methylprednisolone. A discovery set of 100 or so patients (around 44 ophthalmopathy, some 58 stable hyperthyroidism) was enrolled to explore V-J signatures distinguishing ophthalmopathy from hyperthyroidism. Overall results and qualifications from the work: Most of the expanded thyroid clonotypes with a frequency above 0.001 were also detected in blood, and it was suggested that the thyroid immune response may be reflected by blood repertoires. No statistical method was used to set the sample size in advance, and the investigators knew which group each participant was assigned to. Ophthalmopathy was separated from stable hyperthyroidism by the 13-signature model with roughly 90% sensitivity and less than 82% specificity in cross-validation and with 80%/75% in the test set. In validation, the model predicted ophthalmopathy progression with 70.59% sensitivity and about 77% specificity; approximately 12 predicted patients were CT-confirmed with GO in a median of approximately 6.5 months.

For repertoire sequencing, the TCR beta CDR3 regions were amplified from RNA transcripts. The first round was an RT-PCR using HTBI primers with the Qiagen OneStep RT-PCR kit, and this first round was followed by a second-round multiplex PCR, then size selection and purification. Libraries were sequenced paired-end with 100 bp reads on an Illumina HiSeq2000. From the authors' description of their analysis: SOAPnuke was used to process the reads, removing any read that contained adapters or uncalled bases, had a mean Phred below 15, or lacked an exact match to the constant primer or identifier. COPE v1.2.5 was used to merge the high-quality paired reads. Clonotypes were defined as unique nucleotide sequences and were aligned to IMGT TRB V, D and J references using MiTCR v1.1. The analysis was limited to V-J combinations with a frequency above 0.0001, which together covered roughly 99% of the repertoires. For each V-J combination, a TCR clonal expansion and chaos score was defined as F50 clonal expansion divided by the chaos observed in the TCRdist matrix. Features were reduced by Welch's t-statistics and random forest to 10 to 15 V-J combinations, which fed a naive Bayes classifier. The Morisita-Horn index was used to measure how similar the thyroid and blood repertoires were. TCRdb trimmed the raw reads at Q25, called clones with MiXCR and kept productive beta chains. Rows matching on CDR3 protein sequence are summarized as one entry with the most common DNA and genes. The V and J calls here are based on TCRdb, not the publication. This sample gives about 160,000 distinct CDR3 sequences in total; roughly 37% of them show up just once. The ten largest make up under 6.5% of the sample.

This clonotype was seen ten or more times. Its recognized antigen is unknown. The record has no base qualities; no much larger clone is one base away. Ophthalmopathy patients had moderately to severely active disease, Clinical Activity Score of at least 3, NOSPECS grade of at least 4, and disease duration under 3 months. Patients were excluded if they had other autoimmune diseases, uncontrolled infections, pregnancy or lactation. Diagnosis was based on clinical symptoms, serum thyroxine, TRAb, thyroid ultrasound and orbital computed tomography. Using Ficoll-Paque density gradient centrifugation, PBMCs were isolated from 8.5 to 10 ml of fresh peripheral blood. Total RNA was extracted using Trizol reagent, and RNA quality was checked on an Agilent 2100 Bioanalyzer. The CDR3 starts with the cysteine, ends with the phenylalanine, and has 16 residues. Just the 48-base CDR3 DNA is kept, in frame starting at base 1. Trimming takes 5 bases off V and 8 bases off J; junction bases not matched to a gene: 14. CDR1 and CDR2, per the germline V gene (reference sequence), are SGHAT and FQDESV.

The sequence links TRBV11-1 to TRBJ1-5; 8 nucleotides in the junction match TRBD1. Specimen: peripheral blood. The receptor was derived from a woman between 40 and 50 years old with Graves' ophthalmopathy. Donor details come from another sample of the same person, matched by shared clones. The CDR3 loop reads CASSPGGGQEREPQHF. The sequenced DNA: TGTGCCAGCAGCCCAGGGGGCGGACAGGAAAGAGAGCCCCAGCATTTT.